This is a list of T cell receptor beta chains from one sample in a study of T cells in Graves' hyperthyroidism and ophthalmopathy. TCRdb called the multiplex PCR reads again in MiXCR, with one record for every CDR3 protein. The profile shows 400,000 to 550,000 distinct CDR3 sequences, roughly a quarter of them singletons. The sequenced sample was blood. Receptors were obtained from a woman aged 30 to 39 with Graves' ophthalmopathy. The conserved cysteine and the conserved F or W are not part of the CDR3 here. The order of the fields is J gene, V gene, CDR3 protein.

j_gene: TRBJ2-5
v_gene: TRBV6-2/TRBV6-3
CDR3aa: ASSYDSGSLRETQY

j_gene: TRBJ2-7
v_gene: TRBV10-3
CDR3aa: AISGGQGEYYEQY

j_gene: TRBJ1-2
v_gene: TRBV4-1
CDR3aa: ASSQLRQGPYGYT

j_gene: TRBJ1-6
v_gene: TRBV6-2/TRBV6-3
CDR3aa: ASTSHRSSYNSPLH

j_gene: TRBJ1-2
v_gene: TRBV6-5
CDR3aa: ASSYGTGGYGYT

j_gene: TRBJ2-5
v_gene: TRBV5-1
CDR3aa: ASSFLGKETQY

j_gene: TRBJ1-4
v_gene: TRBV12-3/TRBV12-4
CDR3aa: ASTRVRESGKLF

j_gene: TRBJ2-2
v_gene: TRBV12-3/TRBV12-4
CDR3aa: ASSPPRGNTGELF

j_gene: TRBJ2-7
v_gene: TRBV12-3/TRBV12-4
CDR3aa: ASSPSQTSDEQY

j_gene: TRBJ1-5
v_gene: TRBV2
CDR3aa: ASNRGSQPQH